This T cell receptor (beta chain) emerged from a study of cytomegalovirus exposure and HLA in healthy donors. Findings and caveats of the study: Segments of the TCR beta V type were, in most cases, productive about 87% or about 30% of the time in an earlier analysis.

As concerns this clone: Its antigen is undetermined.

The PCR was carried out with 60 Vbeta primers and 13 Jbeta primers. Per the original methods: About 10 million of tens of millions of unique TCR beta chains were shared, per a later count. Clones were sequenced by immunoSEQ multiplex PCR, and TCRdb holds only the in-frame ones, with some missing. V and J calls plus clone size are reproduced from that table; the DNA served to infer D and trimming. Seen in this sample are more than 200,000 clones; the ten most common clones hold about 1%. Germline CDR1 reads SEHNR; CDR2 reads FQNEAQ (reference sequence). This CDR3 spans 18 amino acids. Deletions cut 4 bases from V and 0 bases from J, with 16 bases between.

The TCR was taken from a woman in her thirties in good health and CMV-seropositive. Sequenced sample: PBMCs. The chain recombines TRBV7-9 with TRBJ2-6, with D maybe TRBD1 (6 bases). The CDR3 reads CASSSRGQASSGANVLTF. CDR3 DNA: TGTGCCAGCAGCTCCCGGGGACAAGCAAGCTCTGGGGCCAACGTCCTGACTTTC.